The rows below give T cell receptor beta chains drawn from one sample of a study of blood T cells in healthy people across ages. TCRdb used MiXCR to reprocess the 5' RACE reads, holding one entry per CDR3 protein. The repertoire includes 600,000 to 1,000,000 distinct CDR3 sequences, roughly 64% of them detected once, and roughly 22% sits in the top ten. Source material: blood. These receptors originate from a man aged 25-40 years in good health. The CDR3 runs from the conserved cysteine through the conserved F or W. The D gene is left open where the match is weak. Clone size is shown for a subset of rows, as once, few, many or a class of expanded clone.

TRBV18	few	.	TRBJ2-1	TGTGCCAGCTCACCCGCCAACTCCTACAATGAGCAGTTCTTC	CASSPANSYNEQFF
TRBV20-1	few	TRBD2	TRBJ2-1	TGCAGTGCCCGGCGGGAGTGGAGCTCCTACAATGAGCAGTTCTTC	CSARREWSSYNEQFF
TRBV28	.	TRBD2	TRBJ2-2	TGTGCCAGCAGTTCGCGGGGGGGGGAAAACACCGGGGAGCTGTTTTTT	CASSSRGGENTGELFF
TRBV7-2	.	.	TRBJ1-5	TGTGCCAGCAGTGAGATGGGGGTGAGCAATCAGCCCCAGCATTTT	CASSEMGVSNQPQHF
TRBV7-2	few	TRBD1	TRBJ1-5	TGTGCCAGCAGCTGGGCAGGGGGTCCCAATCAGCCCCAGCATTTT	CASSWAGGPNQPQHF
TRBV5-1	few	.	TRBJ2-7	TGCGCCAGCAGCTTGGTTCCGGGTCCCTACGAGCAGTACTTC	CASSLVPGPYEQYF
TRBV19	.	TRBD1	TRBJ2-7	TGTGCCAGTAGTATTCACCAGAGGGGGCTCGAGCAGTACTTC	CASSIHQRGLEQYF
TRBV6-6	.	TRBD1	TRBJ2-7	TGTGCCAGCAGTACCCTCCGGGACAGGGGGGGCGAGCAGTACTTC	CASSTLRDRGGEQYF
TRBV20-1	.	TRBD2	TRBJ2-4	TGCAGTGCTAGAGTCGGACTAGCGGGTGAAAACATTCAGTACTTC	CSARVGLAGENIQYF
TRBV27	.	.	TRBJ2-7	TGTGCCAGCAGTTCAGGGCGGGTTTCCTACGAGCAGTACTTC	CASSSGRVSYEQYF
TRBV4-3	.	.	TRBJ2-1	TGCGCCAGCAGCTACCCCGGCGGGCTTGAGCAGTTCTTC	CASSYPGGLEQFF
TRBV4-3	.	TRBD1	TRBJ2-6	TGCGCCAGCAGCCCCAGGAGGGACAGGGTAGTTTCTGGGGCCAACGTCCTGACTTTC	CASSPRRDRVVSGANVLTF
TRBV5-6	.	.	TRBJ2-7	TGTGCCAGCAGCTTGTACCGGCACCACGAGCAGTACTTC	CASSLYRHHEQYF
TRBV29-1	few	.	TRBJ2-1	TGCAGCGTTGAGCTTACGAGGAGGAATGAGCAGTTCTTC	CSVELTRRNEQFF
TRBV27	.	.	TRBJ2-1	TGTGCCAGCATAGAGTCTGGCAATGAGCAGTTCTTC	CASIESGNEQFF
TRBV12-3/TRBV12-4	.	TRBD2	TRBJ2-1	TGTGCCAGCAGTTTCTCACCGCGGGGGGCTTCCTACAATGAGCAGTTCTTC	CASSFSPRGASYNEQFF
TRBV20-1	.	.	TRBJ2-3	TGCAGTGCTAGGGAGCCTGGACTGACTACGTATTTT	CSAREPGLTTYF